The present T cell receptor (beta chain) was sequenced within a study of regulatory T cells in long-lasting Graves disease. The study, taken as a whole, reports: Among the persistent patients, fewer than 3,500 public clonotypes were shared, more than the 966 shared among new patients.

Assembly of TCR beta libraries relied on iRepertoire HTBI primers together with Arm-PCR of CDR3 regions. TCRdb reprocessed the multiplex PCR reads via MiXCR and lists one record per CDR3 protein. Of about 540,000 distinct CDR3 sequences in the sample, about 13% are singletons; the top ten hold roughly a tenth. Time point in this sample: newly diagnosed GD, antithyroid drugs for less than 3 months. Making the TCR library involved RNA that had been extracted from PBMCs. Germline CDR1 reads GTSNPN; CDR2 reads SVGIG (reference sequence). Trimming left V 8 bases short and J 2 bases short, with 13 bases between. The CDR3 totals 12 residues. Concerning this clonotype itself: Its antigen is currently unknown.

These records were also assigned to another study, of T cells in Graves' hyperthyroidism and ophthalmopathy. That paper adds: With the HTBI primer set, the TCR CDR3 went through a first round of RT-PCR. Most expanded thyroid clonotypes above 0.001 also appeared in blood.

Material: peripheral blood mononuclear cells (PBMCs), obtained at new diagnosis, from a patient treated with antithyroid drugs. The chain recombines TRBV30 with TRBJ2-7; a possible D gene is TRBD2 (5 bases). The sequence derives from a man aged 25-45 years with Graves disease. In DNA, the CDR3 is TGTGCCATATGGACTGACCCCTACGAGCAGTACTTC. Translating gives CAIWTDPYEQYF.